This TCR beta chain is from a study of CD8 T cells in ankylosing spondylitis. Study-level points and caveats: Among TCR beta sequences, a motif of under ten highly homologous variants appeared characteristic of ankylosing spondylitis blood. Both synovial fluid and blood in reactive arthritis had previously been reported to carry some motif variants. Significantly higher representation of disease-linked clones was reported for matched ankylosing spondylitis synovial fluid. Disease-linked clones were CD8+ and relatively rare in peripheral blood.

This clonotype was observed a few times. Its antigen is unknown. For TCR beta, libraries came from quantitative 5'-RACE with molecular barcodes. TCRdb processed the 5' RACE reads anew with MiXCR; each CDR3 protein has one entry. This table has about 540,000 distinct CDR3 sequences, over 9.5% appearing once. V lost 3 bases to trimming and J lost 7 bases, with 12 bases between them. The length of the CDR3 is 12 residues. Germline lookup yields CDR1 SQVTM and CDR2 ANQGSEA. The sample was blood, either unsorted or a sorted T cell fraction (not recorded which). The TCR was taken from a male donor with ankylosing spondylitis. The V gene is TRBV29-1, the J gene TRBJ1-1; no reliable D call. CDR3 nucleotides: TGCAGCGTTGACCCCAGCAGTAATGAAGCTTTCTTT. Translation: CSVDPSSNEAFF.